The 17 T cell receptor beta chains below all came from one sample that was sequenced in a study of blood T cells in healthy people across ages. A second PCR, run for roughly 6 to 11 cycles, used a sample-barcoded 5' primer plus a J-beta primer mix. MiXCR, run by TCRdb on the 5' RACE reads, gives a single entry per CDR3 protein. This table holds 800,000 or so distinct CDR3 sequences, 25% found once. These data were also reused for a study on T cells of mothers and their children.

Specimen: blood. The receptors here all came from a boy aged 5-17 years in good health.

The chain is built from TRBV28 and TRBJ1-1; 10 bases fit TRBD1. This CDR3 comprises 17 residues. Losses at the gene ends were 2 bases for V and 3 bases for J; bases not matched to a gene: 9. Germline loops: CDR1 MDHEN, CDR2 SYDVKM. The CDR3 DNA is TGTGCCAGCAGTTTACTAATTGGGACAGGGGTTGACACTGAAGCTTTCTTT. Its protein is CASSLLIGTGVDTEAFF.

The chain recombines TRBV12-3 or TRBV12-4 with TRBJ2-7, with a weak D call TRBD2 (6 bases). This CDR3 region has 15 residues. The ends were cut back, 2 bases at V and 7 bases at J, with 18 bases in the middle. Here the CDR3 DNA reads TGTGCCAGCAGTTTATACAACCGGGAGCCGGGGGAGCAGTACTTC. It specifies CASSLYNREPGEQYF.

This clonotype was recorded many times. The V call is TRBV7-2, the J call TRBJ1-1; the match to TRBD1 covers 7 bases. Germline assignment: CDR1 SGHTA and CDR2 FQGNSA. The CDR3 spans 14 residues. Trimming cost V 5 bases and J 0 bases; bases outside gene matches: 3. In DNA, the CDR3 is TGTGCCAGCAGCCTCGGGACAGTGAACACTGAAGCTTTCTTT. This translates into CASSLGTVNTEAFF.

This clonotype appeared a few times. This sequence joins TRBV27 and TRBJ2-1, with 8 bases identical to TRBD2. The CDR3 has 16 residues. The ends lost 4 bases at V and 9 bases at J; junction bases unmatched: 14. From germline, CDR1 is MNHEY and CDR2 SMNVEV (reference sequence). DNA for the CDR3: TGTGCCAGCAGTTCCGGGTTGAGCGGGAGTCATGGTGAGCAGTTCTTC. Encoded protein: CASSSGLSGSHGEQFF.

The chain recombines TRBV12-3 or TRBV12-4 with TRBJ2-4, with TRBD2 as a possible D gene (6 bases). Trimming cost V 6 bases and J 7 bases, with 19 bases left between them. There are 15 residues in the CDR3. CDR3 sequence reads: CASRQTGSEQNIQYF. In nucleotides, the CDR3 is TGTGCCAGCAGACAAACCGGGAGTGAGCAGAACATTCAGTACTTC.

The V gene is TRBV7-2, the J gene TRBJ2-1; no reliable D call. The V end was cut by 9 bases, the J end by 5 bases, with 14 bases between. Per the germline V gene, CDR1 is SGHTA and CDR2 is FQGNSA. This CDR3 has 13 residues. The CDR3 reads CASNSRNDNEQFF. CDR3 bases: TGTGCCAGTAACTCGAGGAACGACAATGAGCAGTTCTTC.

This chain joins TRBV12-3 or TRBV12-4 and TRBJ2-1, with TRBD2 identical over 10 bases. V lost 6 bases to trimming and J lost 7 bases; unmatched junction nucleotides: 18. The CDR3 consists of 18 residues. CDR3 loop: CASSRPGAASGSGNEQFF. The CDR3 DNA is TGTGCCAGCAGCCGACCCGGGGCGGCTAGCGGGAGCGGGAATGAGCAGTTCTTC.

This clonotype was seen many times. This chain joins TRBV21-1 and TRBJ1-1; TRBD1, the D gene given by the table, was not confirmed from the DNA. TRBV21-1 is assigned pseudogene status. CDR3 length equals 16 residues. Here the CDR3 reads CASSKLPPATELEAFF. CDR3 sequence (DNA): TGTGCCAGCAGCAAGCTCCCACCAGCGACAGAGCTAGAAGCTTTCTTT.

The chain carries TRBV5-5 and TRBJ1-1; TRBD1 agrees at 7 bases. The junction had 8 bases not matched to a gene; V was cut back by 2 bases and J by 1 base. CDR1 and CDR2 from the germline V gene are SGHKS and YYEKEE (reference sequence). The CDR3 has 16 residues. The CDR3 protein is CASSFITGTANTEAFF. CDR3 sequence (DNA): TGTGCCAGCAGCTTCATAACCGGGACAGCGAACACTGAAGCTTTCTTT.

This clonotype has just a few counts. The chain links TRBV5-1 to TRBJ1-5; D not resolved. Between the trimmed V and J ends, which lost 3 bases and 7 bases, there was a span of 11 bases. The CDR3 totals 13 residues. Per the germline V gene, CDR1 is SGHRS and CDR2 is YFSETQ. In nucleotides, the CDR3 is TGCGCCAGCAGCTCGAGGTCTGGGCAGCCCCAGCATTTT. Protein: CASSSRSGQPQHF.

As concerns this clonotype: One junction end disagrees with the germline gene, perhaps due to a read error. V and J are TRBV6-1 and TRBJ1-1; maybe TRBD1 (5 bases). CDR3 length equals 14 residues. The germline V gene has CDR1 MNHNS and CDR2 SASEGT. The CDR3 loop is CASRARWEGTGAFF. The CDR3 nucleotides read TGTGCCAGCAGGGCCCGTTGGGAAGGGACTGGAGCTTTCTTT.

This clonotype appeared a few times. The rearrangement joins TRBV7-6 to TRBJ2-7; 8 nucleotides line up with TRBD2. CDR3 length equals 14 residues. In germline, CDR1 is SGHVS, CDR2 FNYEAQ. The trim removed 3 bases at V and 10 bases at J, leaving 11 bases unmatched. The CDR3 DNA sequence: TGTGCCAGCAGCTTGGCGGGGGGCCGGAACCCACAGTACTTC. The encoded protein is CASSLAGGRNPQYF. Together with reference TRBV7-6 and TRBJ2-7, the CDR3 gives the full variable domain: GAGVSQSPRYKVTKRGQDVALRCDPISGHVSLYWYRQALGQGPEFLTYFNYEAQQDKSGLPNDRFSAERPEGSISTLTIQRTEQRDSAMYRCASSLAGGRNPQYFGPGTRLTVT.

The V and J genes are TRBV9 and TRBJ2-1, with 10 bases that match TRBD2. The CDR3 spans 19 residues. J lost 5 bases, V lost 3 bases, and 17 bases had no gene match. The germline V gene has CDR1 SGDLS and CDR2 YYNGEE. CDR3 protein: CASSALGGRASGSHNEQFF. The DNA for the CDR3 is TGTGCCAGCAGCGCCCTAGGGGGTAGGGCTAGCGGGAGTCACAATGAGCAGTTCTTC.

J is TRBJ2-1 and V is TRBV4-1; tentative D call: TRBD1 (5 bases). The J call may be faulty, since TRBJ2-7 better matches the DNA end. Germline lookup yields CDR1 MGHRA and CDR2 YSYEKL. The CDR3 has 14 amino acids. CDR3 sequence (DNA): TGCGCCAGCAGCCAACGACAGAGCTCCTACGAGCAGTACTTC. Its protein product is CASSQRQSSYEQYF.

This clonotype was picked up a small number of times. This chain joins TRBV28 and TRBJ2-7; D is possibly TRBD2 (7 bases). With 3 bases removed from V and 12 bases from J, the gap between germline ends came to 12 bases. CDR3 size: 11 residues. Germline assignment: CDR1 MDHEN and CDR2 SYDVKM. CDR3 sequence: CASSFPGGLYF. The CDR3 nucleotides are TGTGCCAGCAGTTTCCCCGGGGGGCTGTACTTC. Looking up the rest from reference TRBV28 and TRBJ2-7 gives the full variable domain: DVKVTQSSRYLVKRTGEKVFLECVQDMDHENMFWYRQDPGLGLRLIYFSYDVKMKEKGDIPEGYSVSREKKERFSLILESASTNQTSMYLCASSFPGGLYFGPGTRLTVT.

V is TRBV20-1 and J is TRBJ2-7, with TRBD2 identical over 7 bases. The CDR3 has 18 residues. Germline CDR1 and CDR2: DFQATT and SNEGSKA (reference sequence). Unmatched junction bases numbered 14, after V lost 0 bases and J lost 0 bases. The CDR3 protein is CSARDAANVQRDSYEQYF. The CDR3 nucleotides are TGCAGTGCTAGAGATGCGGCAAACGTTCAGCGGGACTCCTACGAGCAGTACTTC.

This clonotype was counted ten times or more. The CDR3 region has the DNA TGTGCCAGCTCACCTGGGACTAGCGGGGGGTACGAGCAGTACTTC. Translating it yields CASSPGTSGGYEQYF. The genes are TRBV18 and TRBJ2-7; TRBD2 aligns across 15 bases. In germline, CDR1 is KGHSH, CDR2 LQKENI. After removal of 3 bases from V and 4 bases from J, the junction contained 1 base not matched to a gene. This CDR3 is 15 amino acids long. The whole variable domain, remainder taken from reference TRBV18 and TRBJ2-7, is NAGVMQNPRHLVRRRGQEARLRCSPMKGHSHVYWYRQLPEEGLKFMVYLQKENIIDESGMPKERFSAEFPKEGPSILRIQQVVRGDSAAYFCASSPGTSGGYEQYFGPGTRLTVT.